One TCR beta chain is described in this entry. The antigen it binds to is not known. No base-level quality is on record; no much larger clone is a single base apart. Participants in the prospective study were aged 18 to 89 years, lived in some 24 United States geographic areas, and enrolled through a virtual design. Cohort assignment in the prospective study relied on participant-reported clinical history from a screening survey and a study questionnaire. ImmuneRACE Cohort 3 recovered participants were defined by two consecutive negative NP/OP PCR tests, healthcare professional clearance, or symptom resolution. In the prospective study, mobile phlebotomists collected whole blood, serum and a nasopharyngeal or oropharyngeal swab from each participant. Participants in the prospective study had the option to provide additional blood draws and questionnaires over an approximately 2-month period. Before DNA extraction, prospective study blood samples were shipped either frozen or at room temperature.

The data stem from a study of blood T cell repertoires in COVID-19 (dated by TCRdb to 2020 to 2021). Study-wide context: Samples covering the acute and convalescent phases of COVID-19 were provided by collaborators in the United States, Italy and Spain. The material from the prospective study consisted of cDNA or gDNA derived from T cells, B-cell-depleted T cells, or PBMCs. Where HLA class I and class II types were available, the types were taken from metadata supplied by the sample provider, not from assay-based typing. Sample metadata almost always included a de-identified subject ID, COVID-19 status, age in years and sex. A freely available public database, intended as a resource for researchers studying the immune response to SARS-CoV-2, is where the repertoires were released. The dataset comprised deeply sampled blood TCRbeta repertoires from subjects exposed to, actively infected with, or recovered from COVID-19. Samples came from the ongoing ImmuneRACE study (first 160 participants) plus 1,254 subjects from 6 global collaborators.

The germline V gene encodes CDR1 KGHSH and CDR2 LQKENI. Its CDR3 holds 14 amino acids, cysteine through phenylalanine. Only the CDR3 part of the read is kept: 42 bases, read in frame from the first base. Trimming takes 5 bases from V and 5 bases from J, and the germline ends sit 13 bases apart. TCRbeta CDR3 regions were amplified from genomic DNA by means of the immunoSEQ Assay, a bias-controlled multiplex PCR. As for the original processing: Nucleated cell counts per sample were estimated from amplification of reference gene primers within the assay. To quantify the absolute abundance of each unique TCRbeta CDR3 rearrangement, sequence reads were collapsed and filtered. For each sample, productive Simpson clonality was calculated as the square root of Simpson's diversity index over productive rearrangements. TCRdb holds this immuneACCESS table with in-frame rearrangements only. Some clones are missing; in checked studies, unresolved V genes explain under half, and the rest has no known cause. V, J and clone size reflect that table, while D and trimming were determined from the DNA. The sample table records under 350,000 clones; approximately 90% of these occur just once. The ten largest clones represent about 4.6% of the sample.

The paper's findings and limits, for the study overall: Clinical and demographic metadata were provided uncurated, with the amount varying by source and participant.

The rearranged segments are TRBV18 and TRBJ2-1; the D gene remains uncertain. Sequencing was performed on PBMCs or T cells enriched from blood (not recorded which). The receptor was derived from a young man who had recovered from COVID-19. The CDR3 here reads CASSSQLENNEQFF. The DNA reads as follows: TGTGCCAGCTCATCCCAACTGGAGAACAATGAGCAGTTCTTC. With the portions outside the CDR3 filled from the reference TRBV18 and TRBJ2-1 genes, the complete variable region becomes NAGVMQNPRHLVRRRGQEARLRCSPMKGHSHVYWYRQLPEEGLKFMVYLQKENIIDESGMPKERFSAEFPKEGPSILRIQQVVRGDSAAYFCASSSQLENNEQFFGPGTRLTVL.